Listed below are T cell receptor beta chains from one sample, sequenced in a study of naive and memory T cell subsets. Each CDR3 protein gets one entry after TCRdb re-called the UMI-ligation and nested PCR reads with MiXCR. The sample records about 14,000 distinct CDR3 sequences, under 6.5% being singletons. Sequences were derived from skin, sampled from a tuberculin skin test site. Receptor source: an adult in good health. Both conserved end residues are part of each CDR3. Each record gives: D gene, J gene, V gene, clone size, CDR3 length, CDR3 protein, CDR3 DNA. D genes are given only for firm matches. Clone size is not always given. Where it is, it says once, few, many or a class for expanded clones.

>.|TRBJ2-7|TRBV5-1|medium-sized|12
CASSVTGREQYF
TGCGCCAGCAGCGTTACAGGGCGTGAGCAGTACTTC
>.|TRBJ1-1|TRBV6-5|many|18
CASRRTQGPGMRNTEAFF
TGTGCCAGCAGGCGCACACAGGGTCCGGGTATGCGTAACACTGAAGCTTTCTTT
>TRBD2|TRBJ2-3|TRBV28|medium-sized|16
CASSRGTSGDTDTQYF
TGTGCCAGCAGCCGCGGGACTAGCGGAGACACAGATACGCAGTATTTT
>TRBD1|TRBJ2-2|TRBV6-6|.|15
CASRPTGGNTGELFF
TGTGCCAGCAGACCGACAGGGGGGAACACCGGGGAGCTGTTTTTT
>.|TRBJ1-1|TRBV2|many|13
CASSENVNTEAFF
TGTGCCAGCAGTGAAAATGTGAACACTGAAGCTTTCTTT
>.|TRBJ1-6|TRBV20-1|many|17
CSASQPGASSYNSPLHF
TGCAGTGCTAGTCAGCCCGGGGCGAGCTCCTATAATTCACCCCTCCACTTT
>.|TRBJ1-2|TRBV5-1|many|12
CASSLEAPPRTF
TGCGCCAGCAGCTTGGAGGCCCCCCCAAGGACCTTC
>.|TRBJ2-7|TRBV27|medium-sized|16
CASSARSSQGTREQYF
TGTGCCAGCAGTGCGCGCTCCTCTCAAGGGACACGGGAGCAGTACTTC
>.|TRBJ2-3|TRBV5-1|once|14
CASNGQENTDTQYF
TGCGCCAGCAACGGGCAGGAGAACACAGATACGCAGTATTTT
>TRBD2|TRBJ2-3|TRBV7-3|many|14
CASSPGLARDTQYF
TGTGCCAGCAGTCCCGGACTAGCTCGAGATACGCAGTATTTT
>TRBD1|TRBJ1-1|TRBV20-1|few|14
CSARRIQGAIEAFF
TGCAGTGCTAGACGCATACAGGGGGCCATTGAAGCTTTCTTT
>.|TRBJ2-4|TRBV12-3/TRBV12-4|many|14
CASREQGAKNIQYF
TGTGCCAGCAGAGAACAGGGTGCCAAAAACATTCAGTACTTC
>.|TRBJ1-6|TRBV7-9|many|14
CASSPVQGPSPLHF
TGTGCCAGCAGCCCAGTGCAGGGTCCCTCACCCCTCCACTTT
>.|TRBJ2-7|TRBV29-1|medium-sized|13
CSAKTRPDYEQYF
TGCAGCGCCAAGACGCGGCCGGACTACGAGCAGTACTTC
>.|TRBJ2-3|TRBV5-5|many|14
CASSLGPTSLAQYF
TGTGCCAGCAGCTTGGGTCCCACTAGTTTGGCGCAGTATTTT
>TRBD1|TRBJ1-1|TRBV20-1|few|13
CSAPVTGGTEAFF
TGCAGTGCTCCAGTTACAGGGGGTACTGAAGCTTTCTTT
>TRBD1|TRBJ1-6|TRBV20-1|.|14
CSATRGQSNSPLHF
TGCAGTGCTACGAGGGGGCAGTCTAATTCACCCCTCCACTTT
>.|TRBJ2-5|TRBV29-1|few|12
CSVEGGGETQYF
TGCAGCGTTGAAGGGGGAGGAGAGACCCAGTACTTC
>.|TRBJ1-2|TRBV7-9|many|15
CASSLTTGDNYGYTF
TGTGCCAGCAGCTTAACCACAGGCGATAACTATGGCTACACCTTC
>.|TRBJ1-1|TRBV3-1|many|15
CASSQDLRGGTEAFF
TGTGCCAGCAGCCAAGATCTAAGGGGCGGCACTGAAGCTTTCTTT
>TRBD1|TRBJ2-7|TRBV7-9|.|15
CASSLAGTARNEQYF
TGTGCCAGCAGCTTAGCGGGGACAGCCCGGAACGAGCAGTACTTC
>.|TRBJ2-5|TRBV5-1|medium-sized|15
CASSPGGGQQETQYF
TGCGCCAGCAGCCCCGGCGGGGGCCAGCAAGAGACCCAGTACTTC
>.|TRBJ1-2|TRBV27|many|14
CASSPRWGGDGYTF
TGTGCCAGCAGCCCCCGTTGGGGGGGGGATGGCTACACCTTC
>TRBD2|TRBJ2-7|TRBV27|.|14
CASSSRGGYYEQYF
TGTGCCAGCAGTTCGCGGGGGGGCTACTACGAGCAGTACTTC
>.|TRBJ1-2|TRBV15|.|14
CATSSRGRGWDYTF
TGTGCCACCTCCAGCCGGGGGCGAGGGTGGGACTACACCTTC
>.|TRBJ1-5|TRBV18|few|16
CASSPQGRGCDQPQHF
TGTGCCAGCTCACCACAGGGCAGGGGATGTGATCAGCCCCAGCATTTT
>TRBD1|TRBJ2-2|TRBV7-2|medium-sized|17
CASSFVWTGGFGGELFF
TGTGCCAGCAGCTTCGTCTGGACAGGGGGCTTTGGCGGGGAGCTGTTTTTT
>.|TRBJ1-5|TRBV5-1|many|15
CASSEQGSGNQPQHF
TGCGCCAGCAGCGAACAGGGTAGTGGCAATCAGCCCCAGCATTTT
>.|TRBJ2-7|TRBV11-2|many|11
CASSGLVEQYF
TGTGCCAGCAGCGGCTTGGTCGAGCAGTACTTC
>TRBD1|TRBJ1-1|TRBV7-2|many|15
CASSPDRARRTEAFF
TGTGCCAGCAGCCCCGACAGGGCCCGAAGGACTGAAGCTTTCTTT
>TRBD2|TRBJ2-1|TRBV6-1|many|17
CASSERTSGARLNEQFF
TGTGCCAGCAGTGAAAGGACTAGCGGGGCGAGACTTAATGAGCAGTTCTTC
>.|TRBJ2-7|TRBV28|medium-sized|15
CASRMATASSYEQYF
TGTGCCAGCAGGATGGCGACAGCGAGCTCCTACGAGCAGTACTTC
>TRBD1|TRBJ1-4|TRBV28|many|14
CASSSRGLNEKLFF
TGTGCCAGCAGTTCCAGGGGGCTCAATGAAAAACTGTTTTTT
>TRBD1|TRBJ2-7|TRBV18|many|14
CASSRSGTGEPQYF
TGTGCCAGCTCGCGGAGTGGGACAGGGGAGCCGCAGTACTTC
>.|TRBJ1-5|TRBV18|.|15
CASSPRRREGQPQHF
TGTGCCAGCTCACCACGTAGAAGGGAAGGGCAGCCCCAGCATTTT
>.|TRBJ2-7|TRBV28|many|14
CASSFPANPYEQYF
TGTGCCAGCAGTTTCCCAGCCAACCCCTACGAGCAGTACTTC
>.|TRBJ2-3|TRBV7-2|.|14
CASSLPGMADTQYF
TGTGCCAGCAGCTTACCAGGGATGGCAGATACGCAGTATTTT
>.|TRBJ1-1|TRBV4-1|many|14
CASSQGVAYPEAFF
TGCGCCAGCAGCCAGGGGGTAGCGTACCCTGAAGCTTTCTTT
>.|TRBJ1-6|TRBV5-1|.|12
CASKQDDSPLHF
TGCGCCAGCAAGCAGGATGATTCACCCCTCCACTTT
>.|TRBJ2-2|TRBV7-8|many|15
CASSLGSGGTGELFF
TGTGCCAGCAGCTTAGGATCTGGGGGCACCGGGGAGCTGTTTTTT
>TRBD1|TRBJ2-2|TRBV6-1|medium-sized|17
CASSAGYTQGARGELFF
TGTGCCAGCAGTGCCGGTTATACACAGGGGGCGAGAGGGGAGCTGTTTTTT
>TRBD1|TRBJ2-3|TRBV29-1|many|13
CSVDRGEGDTQYF
TGCAGCGTAGACAGGGGTGAGGGAGATACGCAGTATTTT
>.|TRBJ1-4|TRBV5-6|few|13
CASKNRGGEKLFF
TGTGCCAGCAAGAATCGAGGTGGTGAAAAACTGTTTTTT
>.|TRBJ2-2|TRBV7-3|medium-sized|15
CASSLQTRGTGELFF
TGTGCCAGCAGCTTACAAACCCGCGGGACCGGGGAGCTGTTTTTT
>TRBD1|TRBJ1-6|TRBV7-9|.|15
CASSSGQGYYSPLNF
TGTGCCAGCAGCTCCGGACAGGGATATTATTCACCCCTCAACTTT
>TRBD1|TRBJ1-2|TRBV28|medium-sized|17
CASSTRGRGHTNYGYTF
TGTGCCAGCAGTACCCGAGGCAGGGGGCATACTAACTATGGCTACACCTTC
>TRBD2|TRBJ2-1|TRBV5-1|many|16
CASSLSPSGDNNEQFF
TGCGCCAGCAGCTTGTCGCCTAGCGGGGATAACAATGAGCAGTTCTTC